Below, one T cell receptor beta chain is given with its context. The antigen this receptor binds is unknown. No base quality information exists; no much larger clone differs at one position. The germline ends are 11 bases apart after V is trimmed by 1 base and J by 6 bases. CDR1 and CDR2 (LGHNA, YSLEER) derive from the germline V gene. The CDR3 sequence holds 14 residues, the cysteine and phenylalanine included. Of all the DNA, just the CDR3 is kept, 42 bases in frame from base 1. This entry comes from a study of blood T cells in healthy people across ages (dated by TCRdb to 2015 to 2017). Some background on the complete study: In model experiments, template switching captured roughly one uniquely barcoded TCR beta cDNA molecule for every two T cells. Using the same blood draw, the study looked at two additional independent replicas of 1 million unique cDNA reads for two donors, one aged 18 to 30 and the other aged 80 or older. To avoid experimental bias, donors of different ages were randomly spread across the sequencing lanes. The donors were split into four age groups: young (average 16 years), middle-aged (nearly 40), aged (about 56) and long-lived (approximately 80). Age-related changes in TCR beta repertoire diversity were measured in the study by deep sequencing normalized with unique cDNA molecular identifiers.

Donors were 35 to 40 systemically healthy Caucasian individuals from Russia aged roughly 6 to 100 years. Around 9.9 milliliters of peripheral blood were collected from each donor into EDTA-treated Vacutainer tubes. Ficoll-Paque density-gradient centrifugation was used to isolate PBMCs, with at least 6.5 million per sample. Trizol reagent was used to extract total RNA from the PBMCs, yielding at least 6 micrograms per sample. The percentages of naive CD45RAhigh/CD27high T cells were determined by flow cytometry on a PBMC aliquot from every donor. Overall study outcomes, separate from this receptor: Observed TCR beta diversity per million T cells fell roughly linearly with age, and a significant reduction was already apparent by age around 36. Observed TCR beta diversity correlated strongly with the percentage of naive T cells measured by flow cytometry. Estimates of total diversity from one million sequenced T cells were regarded as lower bounds and underestimates. Donor CMV infection status was unknown, potentially confounding age-related changes in expanded clonotypes. Compared with the aged group, the long-lived group had more naive CD4+ T cells, fewer expanded clones and increased TCR diversity, a pattern suggesting age selection. Bulk unsorted PBMC profiling prevented conclusive comparison of naive and antigen-experienced compartments.

Receptor amplification or capture employed 5' RACE. A second PCR of roughly 6 to 12 cycles was run with a J-beta primer mix and a sample-barcoded 5' primer. A unique molecular identifier was introduced onto each TCR beta cDNA molecule by a template-switch 5' adaptor carrying 12 random nucleotides. Each sample yielded at least 2.5 million CDR3-containing paired-end reads. First-strand cDNA was synthesized from all RNA with the Mint cDNA synthesis kit, primed by a TRBC-specific oligonucleotide. After uracil-DNA glycosylase treatment, a first 18-cycle PCR used universal primers M1SS and BC2_uni_R on all cDNA. The original methods were these. Normalization of each sample was performed by random selection of 1 million high-quality reads, each carrying a distinct molecular identifier. Reads sharing molecular identifiers were discarded rather than binned into consensus sequences. MiTCR, set to a Q25 quality threshold and the strictest error-elimination algorithm, was used for CDR3 identification, clonotype clustering and error correction. A nonparametric unseen species model using Euler transformation provided a lower-bound estimate of total TCR beta diversity. Through fastp at Q25 and MiXCR, TCRdb rebuilt clones from the public reads, retaining in-frame beta chains. Identical CDR3 proteins give one entry, which carries the most common genes and DNA. These V and J calls rely on TCRdb rather than the paper's analysis. The table for this sample lists 1.8 million or so distinct CDR3 sequences; about two fifths of them were counted only once. Together, the top ten hold roughly 23% of the sample.

This clonotype was sampled from a human donor in good health. The chain is encoded by TRBV4-3 joined to TRBJ2-3; too little of a D gene remains to name it. Sequenced: blood. CDR3 protein: CASSQGRYGDTQYF. At the DNA level, the sequence is TGCGCCAGCAGCCAAGGACGGTACGGGGATACGCAGTATTTT.